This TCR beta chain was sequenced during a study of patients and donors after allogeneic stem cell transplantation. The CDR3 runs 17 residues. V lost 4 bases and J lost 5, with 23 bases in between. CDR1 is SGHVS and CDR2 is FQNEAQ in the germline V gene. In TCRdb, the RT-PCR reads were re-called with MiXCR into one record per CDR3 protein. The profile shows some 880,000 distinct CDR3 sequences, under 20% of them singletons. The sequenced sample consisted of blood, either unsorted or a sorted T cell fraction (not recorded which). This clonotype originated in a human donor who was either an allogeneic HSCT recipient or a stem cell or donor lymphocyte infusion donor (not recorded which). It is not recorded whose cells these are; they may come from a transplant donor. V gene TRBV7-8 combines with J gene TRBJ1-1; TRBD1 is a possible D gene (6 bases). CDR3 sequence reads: CASSSPKGGRRRTEAFF. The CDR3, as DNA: TGTGCCAGCAGCTCCCCGAAAGGGGGGCGCCGACGAACTGAAGCTTTCTTT.